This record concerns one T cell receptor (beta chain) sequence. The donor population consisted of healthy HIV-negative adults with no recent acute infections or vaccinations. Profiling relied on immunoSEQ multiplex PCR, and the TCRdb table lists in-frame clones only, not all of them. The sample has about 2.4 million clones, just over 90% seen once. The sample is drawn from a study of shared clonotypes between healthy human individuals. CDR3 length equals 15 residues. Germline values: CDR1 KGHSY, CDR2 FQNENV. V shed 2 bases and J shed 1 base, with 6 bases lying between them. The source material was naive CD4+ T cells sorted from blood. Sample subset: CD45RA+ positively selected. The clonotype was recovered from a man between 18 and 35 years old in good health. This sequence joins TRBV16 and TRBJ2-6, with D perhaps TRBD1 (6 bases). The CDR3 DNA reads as TGTGCCAGCAGCCAAACAGGGTCTGGGGCCAACGTCCTGACTTTC. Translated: CASSQTGSGANVLTF.